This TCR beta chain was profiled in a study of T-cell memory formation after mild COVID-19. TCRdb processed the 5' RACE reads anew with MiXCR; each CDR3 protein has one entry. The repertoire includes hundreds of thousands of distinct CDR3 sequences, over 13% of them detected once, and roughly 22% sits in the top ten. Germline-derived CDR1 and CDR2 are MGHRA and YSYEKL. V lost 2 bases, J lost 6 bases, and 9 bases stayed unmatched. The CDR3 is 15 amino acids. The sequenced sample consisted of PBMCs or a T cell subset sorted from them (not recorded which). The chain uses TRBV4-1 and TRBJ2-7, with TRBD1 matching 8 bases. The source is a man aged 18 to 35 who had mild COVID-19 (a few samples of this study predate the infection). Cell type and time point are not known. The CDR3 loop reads CASSQKGVRGPEQYF. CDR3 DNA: TGCGCCAGCAGCCAAAAGGGAGTCAGGGGGCCCGAGCAGTACTTC.